The next 25 T cell receptor beta chains were all read from a single sample in a study of metastatic and nonmetastatic thyroid tumors. Thyroid surgery had not been preceded by any treatment in any patient. TCRdb reassembled clones from the PCR reads with MiXCR. Here the sample spans approximately 32,000 clones, about 15% being singletons. Sequenced: blood. The receptor set was obtained from a male donor with papillary thyroid cancer or a benign thyroid nodule (not recorded which). Some clones in this sample may be carry-over from other donors' samples.

This clone was seen ten or more times. The rearrangement links TRBV28 to TRBJ2-3, with D possibly TRBD1 on 6 matching bases. CDR3 length equals 16 residues. CDR1 and CDR2 (germline): MDHEN, SYDVKM. Trimming removed 3 bases from V and 0 bases from J, with 13 bases in between. In nucleotides, the CDR3 is TGTGCCAGCAGTTTTCTCACAGGGTCTAGCACAGATACGCAGTATTTT. Its translation: CASSFLTGSSTDTQYF.

On this clone itself: One junction end disagrees with the germline gene, perhaps due to a read error. The chain recombines TRBV9 with TRBJ2-1, with D perhaps TRBD2 (5 bases). Per germline, CDR1 SGDLS and CDR2 YYNGEE. This CDR3 is 18 amino acids long. The CDR3 DNA is TGTGCCAGCAGCGTAGCTCCTGATAGATTAGTGGGAGACAATGAGCATTTCTTC. Translating it yields CASSVAPDRLVGDNEHFF.

As concerns this clone: An end of the junction differs from the germline gene, which may be a read error. V usage is TRBV28 and J usage is TRBJ1-2; D may be TRBD1 (6 bases). The germline V gene encodes CDR1 MDHEN and CDR2 SYDVKM. The CDR3 consists of 13 residues. Written as DNA, the CDR3 is TGTGCCAGCACTTTGTCCAACAGGGTTGGCTGCACCTTC. This encodes CASTLSNRVGCTF.

This clone was detected many times. V is TRBV7-3 and J is TRBJ2-5; a possible D gene is TRBD2 (6 bases). V was pared by 4 bases and J by 1 base, with 10 bases between. The CDR3 has 14 residues. Germline assignment: CDR1 SGHTA and CDR2 FQGTGA. The CDR3 DNA reads TGTGCCAGCAGCTCGCCGGGACTCCAAGAGACCCAGTACTTC. It translates to CASSSPGLQETQYF.

This clone was found many times. The chain employs TRBV5-5 and TRBJ1-5, with D uncertain. The ends were cut back, 2 bases at V and 8 bases at J, with 11 bases in the middle. Germline values: CDR1 SGHKS, CDR2 YYEKEE (reference sequence). The CDR3 totals 13 residues. CDR3 loop: CASSFTGEKPQHF. The DNA of the CDR3 is TGTGCCAGCAGCTTTACGGGAGAGAAGCCCCAGCATTTT.

This clone was observed once. The chain links TRBV7-1 to TRBJ2-2; 8 nucleotides align to TRBD2. TRBV7-1 is designated an ORF whose function remains uncertain. V lost 7 bases to trimming and J lost 0 bases; unmatched junction nucleotides: 22. The CDR3 has 21 residues. The CDR3 region has the DNA TGTGCCAGCACCTCCGGGGGCGGGAGGCCCCCCTCGAATCCGAACACCGGGGAGCTGTTTTTT. It encodes CASTSGGGRPPSNPNTGELFF.

Many counts were recorded for this clone. It may be a read error: a sequence one base away is much more abundant. The CDR3 sequence: CASSLPPVRTDNEQFF. In DNA form, the CDR3 reads TGCGCCAGCAGCCTCCCCCCAGTTAGGACCGACAATGAGCAGTTCTTC. The V call is TRBV5-1, the J call TRBJ2-1; no clear D gene. Germline loops: CDR1 SGHRS, CDR2 YFSETQ. This CDR3 is 16 amino acids long. V was cut by 4 bases and J by 5 bases, with 19 bases left in between.

By frequency in the sample, this clone is medium-sized. The rearrangement joins TRBV6-1 to TRBJ1-6; D uncertain. The CDR3 has 13 residues. Germline values: CDR1 MNHNS, CDR2 SASEGT. V gave up 7 bases and J gave up 0 bases, with 4 bases separating them. The CDR3 DNA reads TGTGCCAGCACTAGCTCCTATAATTCACCCCTCCACTTT. This codes for CASTSSYNSPLHF.

In its sample, this clone was seen many times. The CDR3 region has the DNA TGTGCCTGGAGTATAACTAGCGGGGCCTACGAGCAGTACTTC. Its protein product is CAWSITSGAYEQYF. The rearrangement links TRBV30 to TRBJ2-7; 10 positions agree with TRBD2. Germline assignment: CDR1 GTSNPN and CDR2 SVGIG (reference sequence). The CDR3 is 14 amino acids. With V trimmed by 2 bases and J by 2 bases, 3 bases remained unmatched.

To note about this clone: The conserved final phenylalanine or tryptophan is absent from the CDR3, which likely points to a read error. Because the CDR3's place on the DNA is in doubt, the DNA is left out and the CDR3 is given as listed by TCRdb. This chain uses TRBV10-2 with TRBJ2-1; TRBD1 was called by the table and not checked on the DNA. Inclusive of both ends, the CDR3 amounts to 14 amino acids. The V gene's germline CDR1 is WSHSY and CDR2 SAAADI. The CDR3 reads CASRTGGSYNALFY.

In this sample, this clone is medium-sized (0.01 to 0.1%). J is TRBJ2-1 and V is TRBV7-8; D not resolved. Germline CDR1 SGHVS, CDR2 FQNEAQ. This CDR3 is 14 amino acids long. Trimming stripped 3 bases from V and 5 bases from J, with 11 bases between. In nucleotides, the CDR3 is TGTGCCAGCAGCTTGTTAACCGCGCACAATGAGCAGTTCTTC. This sequence encodes CASSLLTAHNEQFF.

This clone has ten or more counts. The junction differs from germline at one of its ends, possibly a read error. The rearrangement joins TRBV27 to TRBJ1-1, with D tentatively TRBD1 (6 bases). Germline-derived CDR1 and CDR2 are MNHEY and SMNVEV (reference sequence). CDR3 length: 12 amino acids. CDR3 nucleotide sequence: TGTGCCAGCAGCGTGGGGGGGGCTGAGGCTTTCTTT. Its protein is CASSVGGAEAFF.

At least ten counts were recorded for this clone. This chain joins TRBV27 and TRBJ2-1; 7 bases are shared with TRBD1. CDR3 length: 14 residues. Germline lookup yields CDR1 MNHEY and CDR2 SMNVEV (reference sequence). The trim removed 2 bases at V and 15 bases at J, leaving 13 bases unmatched. The CDR3 reads CASSLRGTDPLWFF. The CDR3 DNA sequence: TGTGCCAGCAGTTTAAGAGGGACAGATCCGTTGTGGTTCTTC.

This clone was counted at least ten times. V is TRBV3-1 and J is TRBJ2-3; 8 nucleotides align to TRBD2. The length of the CDR3 is 16 residues. Germline V gives CDR1 LGHDT, CDR2 YNNKEL (reference sequence). The V gene end was trimmed by 6 bases and the J gene end by 2 bases; junction bases not matched to a gene: 10. CDR3 loop: CASSPKAGVPTDTQYF. Here the CDR3 DNA reads TGTGCCAGCAGTCCCAAAGCGGGAGTGCCCACAGATACGCAGTATTTT.

This clone has a count of ten or more. J is TRBJ2-1 and V is TRBV20-1; 11 bases line up with TRBD1. Germline-derived CDR1 and CDR2 are DFQATT and SNEGSKA (reference sequence). The CDR3 sequence is 14 residues long. Trimming took 7 bases from V and 6 from J; bases not matched to a gene: 8. The CDR3 here is CSGVDRGPVNEQFF. In nucleotides, the CDR3 is TGCAGTGGCGTGGACAGGGGGCCGGTCAATGAGCAGTTCTTC.

This clone was detected many times. The J gene is TRBJ2-7, the V gene TRBV10-2; tentative D call: TRBD2 (5 bases). The length of the CDR3 is 11 residues. V was clipped by 5 bases and J by 7 bases, with 9 bases between them. Germline V gene sequence: CDR1 WSHSY, CDR2 SAAADI. CDR3 coding DNA: TGCGCCAGCAGTCATACGGGGGAGCAGTACTTC. The encoded protein is CASSHTGEQYF.

This clone is termed medium-sized. The chain joins TRBV24-1 to TRBJ2-3, with 8 bases matching TRBD1. Looked up from germline, CDR1 is KGHDR and CDR2 is SFDVKD. This CDR3 contains 15 residues. The V segment lost 4 bases and the J segment 7 bases; nucleotides outside the gene matches: 9. In DNA form, the CDR3 reads TGTGCCACCAGTGACTGGACAGGGACGGAATATACGCAGTATTTT. Its translation is CATSDWTGTEYTQYF.

The chain recombines TRBV5-1 with TRBJ2-3; 11 bases are shared with TRBD2. The germline V gene has CDR1 SGHRS and CDR2 YFSETQ. The CDR3 covers 17 residues. The trim removed 0 bases at V and 3 bases at J, leaving 6 bases unmatched. DNA for the CDR3: TGCGCCAGCAGCTTGGACCAGACTAGCGGGGCAACAGATACGCAGTATTTT. As protein: CASSLDQTSGATDTQYF.

As regards this clone: A read error may produce the germline difference seen at one junction end. The chain combines TRBV6-4 with TRBJ2-2; possibly TRBD1 or TRBD2 for D (6 bases each). The CDR3 length is 16 residues. CDR1 is MRHNA and CDR2 is SNTAGT in the germline V gene. CDR3 DNA: TGTGCCAGCAGTTCAGTACTAGCTCGGGACACCGGGGAGCTGTCTTTT. It is translated as CASSSVLARDTGELSF.

This clone has ten or more counts. The chain recombines TRBV5-1 with TRBJ2-7; TRBD2 matches at 11 bases. The germline CDR1 and CDR2 sequences are SGHRS and YFSETQ. V was pared by 0 bases and J by 4 bases, with 6 bases of the junction left unmatched. The length of the CDR3 is 16 residues. CDR3 sequence: CASSLGLAGGVYEQYF. The CDR3 nucleotides are TGCGCCAGCAGCTTGGGGCTAGCGGGAGGAGTTTACGAGCAGTACTTC.

This clone was seen at least ten times. The rearrangement uses TRBV18 and TRBJ2-7; D possibly corresponds to TRBD2 (5 bases). The CDR3 length is 14 residues. V was shortened by 3 bases and J by 2 bases, with 11 bases between the two germline ends. CDR1 and CDR2 (germline): KGHSH, LQKENI. In DNA form, the CDR3 reads TGTGCCAGCTCACCTTTTAGCGAGACCTACGAGCAGTACTTC. Translating it yields CASSPFSETYEQYF.

In its sample, this clone was seen many times. The chain recombines TRBV7-8 with TRBJ2-5; D is uncertain. Germline CDR1 reads SGHVS; CDR2 reads FQNEAQ. Trimming took 1 base from V and 5 from J, leaving 8 bases between them. This CDR3 has 13 amino acids. The CDR3 nucleotides are TGTGCCAGCAGCTTAGGCTCGGTGGAGACCCAGTACTTC. This codes for CASSLGSVETQYF.

In this sample, this clone turned up many times. The V and J genes are TRBV10-3 and TRBJ1-1; maybe TRBD1 (6 bases). Germline CDR1 ENHRY, CDR2 SYGVKD. The CDR3 sequence is 15 residues long. Deletions cut 10 bases from V and 5 bases from J, with 23 bases between. The CDR3 is CATHGGLGGWTEAFF. The CDR3 DNA reads as TGTGCCACGCACGGGGGTTTGGGGGGCTGGACTGAAGCTTTCTTT.

This clone was counted many times. This chain links TRBV7-3 with TRBJ2-2; D gene uncertain. V was trimmed by 0 bases and J by 1 base, leaving 9 bases between them. CDR3 length: 16 residues. Germline V CDR1 and CDR2: SGHTA, FQGTGA. The CDR3 DNA sequence: TGTGCCAGCAGCTTAACCGTAAGCCTGAACACCGGGGAGCTGTTTTTT. Translation gives CASSLTVSLNTGELFF.

This clone was found many times. This chain uses TRBV6-1 with TRBJ2-5, with 7 bases that match TRBD1. From germline, CDR1 is MNHNS and CDR2 SASEGT. V lost 6 bases to trimming and J lost 1 base; unmatched junction nucleotides: 5. The CDR3 contains 14 residues. The CDR3 region has the DNA TGTGCCAGCAGGTGGACAGGCCGCCAAGAGACCCAGTACTTC. Its protein product is CASRWTGRQETQYF.